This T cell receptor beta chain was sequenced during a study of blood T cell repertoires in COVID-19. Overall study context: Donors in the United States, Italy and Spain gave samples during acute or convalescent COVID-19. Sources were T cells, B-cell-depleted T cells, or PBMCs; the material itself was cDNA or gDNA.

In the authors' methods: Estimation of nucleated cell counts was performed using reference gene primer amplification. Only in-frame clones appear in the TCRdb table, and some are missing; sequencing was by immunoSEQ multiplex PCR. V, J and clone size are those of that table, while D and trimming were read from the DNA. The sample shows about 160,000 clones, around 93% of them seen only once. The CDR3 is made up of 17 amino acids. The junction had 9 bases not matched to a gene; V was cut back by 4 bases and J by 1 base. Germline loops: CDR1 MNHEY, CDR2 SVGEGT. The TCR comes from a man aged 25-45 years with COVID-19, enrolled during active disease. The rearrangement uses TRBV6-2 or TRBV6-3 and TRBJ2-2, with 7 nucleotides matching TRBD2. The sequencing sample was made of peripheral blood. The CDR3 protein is CASSLFTGLWNTGELFF. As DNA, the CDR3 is TGTGCCAGCAGTTTGTTTACGGGACTATGGAACACCGGGGAGCTGTTTTTT.